This is a list of T cell receptor beta chains from one sample in a study of Ad26.COV2.S vaccination and SARS-CoV-2 variants. TCRdb's table, derived via immunoSEQ multiplex PCR, lists solely in-frame clones and lacks some. The sample consists of fewer than 900,000 clones, around 92% of them appearing once. The starting material was peripheral blood, obtained in a trial of Ad26.COV2.S vaccine versus placebo. The receptors derive from a person between 18 and 59 years old who received the Ad26.COV2.S COVID-19 vaccine or a placebo. CDR3s include the opening cysteine and the closing phenylalanine or tryptophan. Fields, in order: clone size, V gene, D gene, J gene, CDR3 protein, CDR3 DNA. The D gene is left open where the match is weak. For some rows the clone size is stated as once, few or many, or as a class when expanded; others skip it.

clone size: NA; V gene: TRBV27; D gene: NA; J gene: TRBJ1-6; CDR3 protein: CASSLERGRYSPLHF; CDR3 DNA: TGTGCCAGCTCGCTGGAGCGGGGGAGGTATTCACCCCTCCACTTT
clone size: NA; V gene: TRBV5-1; D gene: TRBD2; J gene: TRBJ2-7; CDR3 protein: CASQREGYEQYF; CDR3 DNA: TGCGCCAGCCAGCGGGAGGGCTACGAGCAGTACTTC
clone size: NA; V gene: TRBV7-9; D gene: NA; J gene: TRBJ2-2; CDR3 protein: CASSRRTDTGELFF; CDR3 DNA: TGTGCCAGCAGCCGACGGACGGACACCGGGGAGCTGTTTTTT
clone size: NA; V gene: TRBV30; D gene: NA; J gene: TRBJ1-5; CDR3 protein: CAWSGGQGNQPQHF; CDR3 DNA: TGTGCCTGGAGTGGAGGCCAGGGTAATCAGCCCCAGCATTTT
clone size: NA; V gene: TRBV24-1; D gene: NA; J gene: TRBJ2-3; CDR3 protein: CATSDSETAYTQYF; CDR3 DNA: TGTGCCACCAGTGATTCAGAGACGGCTTACACGCAGTATTTT
clone size: NA; V gene: TRBV7-2; D gene: TRBD2; J gene: TRBJ2-2; CDR3 protein: CASSPRGLGPGELFF; CDR3 DNA: TGTGCCAGCAGCCCCAGGGGACTAGGGCCCGGGGAGCTGTTTTTT
clone size: NA; V gene: TRBV14; D gene: TRBD2; J gene: TRBJ2-5; CDR3 protein: CASSLLGTGRGETQYF; CDR3 DNA: TGTGCCAGCAGCCTCCTCGGGACTGGGAGGGGAGAGACCCAGTACTTC
clone size: NA; V gene: TRBV6-7; D gene: TRBD2; J gene: TRBJ2-2; CDR3 protein: CASSYPGSGGAPRTGELFF; CDR3 DNA: TGTGCCAGCAGTTACCCCGGGAGCGGGGGGGCCCCAAGGACCGGGGAGCTGTTTTTT
clone size: NA; V gene: TRBV5-4; D gene: TRBD2; J gene: TRBJ2-1; CDR3 protein: CASSAGTSGMNANEQFF; CDR3 DNA: TGTGCCAGCAGCGCTGGGACTAGCGGGATGAATGCCAATGAGCAGTTCTTC
clone size: NA; V gene: TRBV6-5; D gene: NA; J gene: TRBJ2-4; CDR3 protein: CASSNSGAGAKNIQYF; CDR3 DNA: TGTGCCAGCAGTAACTCTGGGGCTGGGGCCAAAAACATTCAGTACTTC
clone size: NA; V gene: TRBV30; D gene: TRBD2; J gene: TRBJ2-3; CDR3 protein: CAAGVYTDTQYF; CDR3 DNA: TGTGCGGCGGGAGTTTACACAGATACGCAGTATTTT
clone size: NA; V gene: TRBV7-9; D gene: NA; J gene: TRBJ2-7; CDR3 protein: CASSLVSLQGHEQYF; CDR3 DNA: TGTGCCAGCAGCTTAGTCTCTCTTCAGGGGCACGAGCAGTACTTC
clone size: once; V gene: TRBV27; D gene: NA; J gene: TRBJ2-7; CDR3 protein: CASSLSRDGYEQYF; CDR3 DNA: TGTGCCAGCAGTTTATCGAGGGACGGCTACGAGCAGTACTTC
clone size: NA; V gene: TRBV19; D gene: NA; J gene: TRBJ1-5; CDR3 protein: CASSIDFGGAGQPQHF; CDR3 DNA: TGTGCCAGTAGTATAGATTTCGGGGGGGCGGGCCAGCCCCAGCATTTT
clone size: NA; V gene: TRBV5-8; D gene: TRBD2; J gene: TRBJ2-7; CDR3 protein: CASPRTSDLSYEQYF; CDR3 DNA: TGTGCCAGCCCCAGGACTAGCGACCTCTCCTACGAGCAGTACTTC
clone size: NA; V gene: TRBV5-6; D gene: TRBD1; J gene: TRBJ1-5; CDR3 protein: CASSGTGNQPQHF; CDR3 DNA: TGTGCCAGCAGCGGGACAGGGAATCAGCCCCAGCATTTT
clone size: NA; V gene: TRBV7-2; D gene: NA; J gene: TRBJ2-7; CDR3 protein: CASRFSRGGPYEQYF; CDR3 DNA: TGTGCCAGCAGGTTCTCCCGGGGCGGGCCCTACGAGCAGTACTTC
clone size: NA; V gene: TRBV30; D gene: NA; J gene: TRBJ2-1; CDR3 protein: CAWNQRSSYNEQFF; CDR3 DNA: TGTGCCTGGAATCAGCGAAGCTCCTACAATGAGCAGTTCTTC
clone size: NA; V gene: TRBV3-1/TRBV3-2; D gene: TRBD1; J gene: TRBJ2-1; CDR3 protein: CASSLIGTGIYNEQFF; CDR3 DNA: TGTGCCAGCAGCCTGATTGGGACAGGTATCTACAATGAGCAGTTCTTC
clone size: NA; V gene: TRBV19; D gene: NA; J gene: TRBJ1-5; CDR3 protein: CASSRESNQPQHF; CDR3 DNA: TGTGCCAGTAGTAGGGAAAGCAATCAGCCCCAGCATTTT
clone size: NA; V gene: TRBV14; D gene: TRBD1; J gene: TRBJ2-4; CDR3 protein: CASSHPRTGSKNIQYF; CDR3 DNA: TGTGCCAGCAGCCACCCCCGGACAGGATCGAAAAACATTCAGTACTTC
clone size: NA; V gene: TRBV6-5; D gene: NA; J gene: TRBJ1-2; CDR3 protein: CASSYIRGSGYTF; CDR3 DNA: TGTGCCAGCAGTTACATCCGGGGCTCCGGCTACACCTTC
clone size: NA; V gene: TRBV19; D gene: NA; J gene: TRBJ1-1; CDR3 protein: CASSIAPHENTEAFF; CDR3 DNA: TGTGCCAGTAGTATAGCGCCTCACGAGAACACTGAAGCTTTCTTT
clone size: NA; V gene: TRBV12-1; D gene: NA; J gene: TRBJ2-1; CDR3 protein: CASSFGLAGVPPYNEQFF; CDR3 DNA: TGTGCCAGCAGCTTTGGCCTAGCGGGAGTCCCCCCTTACAATGAGCAGTTCTTC
clone size: NA; V gene: TRBV29-1; D gene: NA; J gene: TRBJ2-5; CDR3 protein: CSVEESDRSGPRETQYF; CDR3 DNA: TGCAGCGTTGAGGAGAGTGACAGATCCGGGCCTCGGGAGACCCAGTACTTC
clone size: NA; V gene: TRBV12-3/TRBV12-4; D gene: NA; J gene: TRBJ2-1; CDR3 protein: CASSLGDGQFF; CDR3 DNA: TGTGCCAGCAGTTTGGGAGACGGGCAGTTCTTC